The TCR beta chain under discussion was sequenced for a study of CD8+ T cells in alopecia areata (dated by TCRdb to 2017 to 2018). Background on the whole study: Treated patients were enrolled in an open-label pilot trial of oral tofacitinib at 5 to 10 mg twice daily for moderate-to-severe alopecia areata. Tofacitinib was administered for 6 to 18 months, and 6 months of follow-up off drug were then conducted to assess delayed response and recurrence. Scalp tissue and sorted CD4+ and CD8+ peripheral blood T cells from patchy and totalis/universalis alopecia areata patients and from healthy controls were covered by human TCRbeta sequencing. The RNA source kit depended on sample type: the PAXgene miRNA kit for fixed scalp, the miRNeasy kit for PBMCs, and the RNeasy kit for mouse skin. TCRbeta CDR3 regions were amplified by immunoSEQ multiplex PCR with 35 Vbeta forward and 13 Jbeta reverse primers. Tofacitinib-treated patients had biopsies at baseline and at 4 and 24 weeks of treatment, with a later scalp biopsy in several patients. High-throughput TCRbeta sequencing was used to examine T cell clonal expansion in alopecia areata in both the C3H/HeJ mouse model and human patients. Scalp clonality was compared across normal scalp (n=4), patchy alopecia areata scalp (n=8), and alopecia totalis/universalis scalp (n=8).

Based on the germline V gene, the CDR1 and CDR2 sequences are SGDLS and YYNGEE. Trimming at the junction amounts to 4 bases on V and 1 base on J, and the germline ends lie 8 bases apart. From the cysteine through the phenylalanine, the CDR3 covers 13 amino acids. Only CDR3 DNA remains: 39 bases, in frame from the first base. Regarding this clone: Its specific antigen is unknown. No base qualities exist here, and no much larger clone lies one base off it.

What the study reported, not specific to this receptor: TCR sequences shared between patients were less clear than in mice, possibly partly because of HLA diversity in the patient population. Unlike mouse skin, which is dominated by gammadelta T cells, normal human skin has resident alphabeta T cells that are also sequenced, and this complicates analysis of the scalp TCR repertoire. Compared with normal scalp, lesional scalp had higher clonality and more expanded CD8+ clones, particularly in alopecia totalis/universalis, a pattern that suggests antigenic drive.

Taken with the paper, the label for time point translates to: baseline before oral tofacitinib. Lesional scalp punch biopsies and peripheral blood were obtained from alopecia areata patients. After PBMCs were isolated by density centrifugation and stained for CD3, CD4 and CD8, a FACSAria was used to sort CD4+ and CD8+ T cells. The protocol used for the library was the immunoSEQ multiplex PCR assay. To provide template for TCR sequencing, every sample had RNA extracted and reverse transcribed into cDNA. First-strand cDNA was synthesized using SuperScript III with a 2:1 mix of oligo-dT and random hexamers. A synthetic immune receptor repertoire was used to measure amplification bias, and any remaining bias was corrected computationally. The paper's data handling went like this. Raw reads were preprocessed for error removal, and CDR3 was defined according to IMGT conventions as running from the conserved cysteine to phenylalanine. To get clonality, Shannon entropy was normalized by log2 of the number of productive unique TCRs and the result was subtracted from 1. CD4 or CD8 identity of scalp clones was inferred by cross-referencing scalp TCRbeta sequences with sorted blood CD4 and CD8 repertoires. TCRdb provides this immuneACCESS table in a form limited to in-frame rearrangements. Some clones are lacking; in checked studies, under half of them reflect an unresolved V gene, and why the rest are absent is not known. That table furnishes V, J and clone size, whereas the DNA furnished D and trimming. A total of some 170,000 clones appear in this sample, around 63% of them only once. 1.7% of the sample is taken by the ten largest.

The sample consisted of CD4+ T cells sorted from blood, taken at week 0. Rearrangement joined TRBV9 to TRBJ2-5; there is no confident call for the D gene. The clonotype was recovered from a human donor with alopecia areata. The CDR3 reads CASSWVPQETQYF. The DNA is TGTGCCAGCAGCTGGGTCCCCCAAGAGACCCAGTACTTC.